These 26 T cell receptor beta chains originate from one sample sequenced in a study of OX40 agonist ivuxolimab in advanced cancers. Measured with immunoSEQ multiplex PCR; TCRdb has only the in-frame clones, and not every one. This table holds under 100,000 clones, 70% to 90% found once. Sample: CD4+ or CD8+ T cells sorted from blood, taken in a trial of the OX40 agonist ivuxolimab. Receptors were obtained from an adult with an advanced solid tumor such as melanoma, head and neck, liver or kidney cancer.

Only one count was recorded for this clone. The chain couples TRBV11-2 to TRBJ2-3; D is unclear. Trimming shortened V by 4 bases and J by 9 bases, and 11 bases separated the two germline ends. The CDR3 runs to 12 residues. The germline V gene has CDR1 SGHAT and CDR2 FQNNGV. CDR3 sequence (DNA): TGTGCCAGCAGCTCCGCTAAAAAGACGCAGTATTTT. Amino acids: CASSSAKKTQYF. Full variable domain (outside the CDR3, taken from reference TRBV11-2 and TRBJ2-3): EAGVAQSPRYKIIEKRQSVAFWCNPISGHATLYWYQQILGQGPKLLIQFQNNGVVDDSQLPKDRFSAERLKGVDSTLKIQPAKLEDSAVYLCASSSAKKTQYFGPGTRLTVL.

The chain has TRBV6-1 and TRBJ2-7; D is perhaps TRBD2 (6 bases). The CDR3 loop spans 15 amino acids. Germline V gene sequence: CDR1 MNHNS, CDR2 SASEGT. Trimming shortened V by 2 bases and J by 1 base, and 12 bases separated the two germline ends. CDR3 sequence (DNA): TGTGCCAGCAGTGAATCGGGGACTTATTCCTACGAGCAGTACTTC. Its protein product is CASSESGTYSYEQYF.

For the CDR3, the DNA is TGCGCCAGCAGCTTACAGGGGGCCATACAAGAGACCCAGTACTTC. It encodes CASSLQGAIQETQYF. The chain carries TRBV5-1 and TRBJ2-5; 9 bases line up with TRBD1. The length of the CDR3 is 15 residues. Per germline, CDR1 SGHRS and CDR2 YFSETQ. The ends lost 2 bases at V and 2 bases at J; junction bases unmatched: 4.

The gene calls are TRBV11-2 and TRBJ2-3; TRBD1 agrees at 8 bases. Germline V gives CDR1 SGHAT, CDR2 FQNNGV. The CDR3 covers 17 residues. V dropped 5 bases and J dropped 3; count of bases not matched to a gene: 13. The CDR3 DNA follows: TGTGCCAGCAGCACAGGGGGTGGAAGAGGGGAAACAGATACGCAGTATTTT. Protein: CASSTGGGRGETDTQYF. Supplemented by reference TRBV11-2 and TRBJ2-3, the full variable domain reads EAGVAQSPRYKIIEKRQSVAFWCNPISGHATLYWYQQILGQGPKLLIQFQNNGVVDDSQLPKDRFSAERLKGVDSTLKIQPAKLEDSAVYLCASSTGGGRGETDTQYFGPGTRLTVL.

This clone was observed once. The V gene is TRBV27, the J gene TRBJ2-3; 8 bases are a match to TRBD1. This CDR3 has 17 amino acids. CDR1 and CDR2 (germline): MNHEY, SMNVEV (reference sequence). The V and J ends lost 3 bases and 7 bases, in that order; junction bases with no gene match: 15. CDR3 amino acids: CASSFRKQDRAIYTQYF. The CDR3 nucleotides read TGTGCCAGCAGTTTTAGGAAACAGGACAGGGCCATATATACGCAGTATTTT.

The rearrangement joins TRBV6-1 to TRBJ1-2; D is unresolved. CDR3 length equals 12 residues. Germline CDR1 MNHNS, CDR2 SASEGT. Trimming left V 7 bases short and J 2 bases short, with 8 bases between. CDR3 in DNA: TGTGCCAGCAATCCCGCGAACTATGGCTACACCTTC. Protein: CASNPANYGYTF.

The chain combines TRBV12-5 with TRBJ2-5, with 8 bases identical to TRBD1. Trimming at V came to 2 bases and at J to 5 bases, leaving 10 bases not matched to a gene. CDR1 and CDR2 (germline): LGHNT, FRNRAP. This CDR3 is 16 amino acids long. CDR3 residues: CASGLNGAGGSETQYF. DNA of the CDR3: TGTGCTAGTGGTTTGAACGGGGCAGGGGGCAGCGAGACCCAGTACTTC.

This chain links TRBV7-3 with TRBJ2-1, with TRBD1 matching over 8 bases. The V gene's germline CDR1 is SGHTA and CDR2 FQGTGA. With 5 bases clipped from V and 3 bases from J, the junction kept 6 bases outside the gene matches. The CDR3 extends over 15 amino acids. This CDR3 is CASSLDRGNYNEQFF. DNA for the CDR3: TGTGCCAGCAGCCTCGACAGGGGAAACTACAATGAGCAGTTCTTC.

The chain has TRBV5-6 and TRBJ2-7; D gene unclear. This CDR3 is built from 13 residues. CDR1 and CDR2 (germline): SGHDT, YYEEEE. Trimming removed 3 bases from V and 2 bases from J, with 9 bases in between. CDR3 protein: CASSYTDTYEQYF. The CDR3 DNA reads TGTGCCAGCAGCTATACAGACACCTACGAGCAGTACTTC.

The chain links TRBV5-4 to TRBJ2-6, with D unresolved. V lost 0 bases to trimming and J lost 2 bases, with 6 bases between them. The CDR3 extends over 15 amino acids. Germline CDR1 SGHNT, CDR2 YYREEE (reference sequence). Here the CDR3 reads CASSLGNPGANVLTF. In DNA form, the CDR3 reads TGTGCCAGCAGCTTGGGAAATCCTGGGGCCAACGTCCTGACTTTC.

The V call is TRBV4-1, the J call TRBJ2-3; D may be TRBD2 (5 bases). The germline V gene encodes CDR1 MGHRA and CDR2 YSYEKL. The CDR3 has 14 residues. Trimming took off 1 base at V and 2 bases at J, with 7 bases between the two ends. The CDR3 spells CASSQATTTDTQYF. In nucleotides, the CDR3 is TGCGCCAGCAGCCAAGCGACTACCACAGATACGCAGTATTTT.

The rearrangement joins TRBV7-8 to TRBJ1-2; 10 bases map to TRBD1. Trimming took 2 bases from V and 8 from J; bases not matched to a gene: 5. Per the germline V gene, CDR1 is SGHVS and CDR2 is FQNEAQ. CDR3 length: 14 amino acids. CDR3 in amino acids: CASSLTGQGDGYTF. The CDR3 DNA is TGTGCCAGCAGCTTAACCGGACAGGGGGACGGCTACACCTTC.

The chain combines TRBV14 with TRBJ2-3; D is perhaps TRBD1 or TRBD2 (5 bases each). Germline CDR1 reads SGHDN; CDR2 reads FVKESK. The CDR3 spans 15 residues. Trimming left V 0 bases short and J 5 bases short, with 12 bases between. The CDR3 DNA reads TGTGCCAGCAGCCAAGATGGGGGTTCGGGAGATACGCAGTATTTT. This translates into CASSQDGGSGDTQYF.

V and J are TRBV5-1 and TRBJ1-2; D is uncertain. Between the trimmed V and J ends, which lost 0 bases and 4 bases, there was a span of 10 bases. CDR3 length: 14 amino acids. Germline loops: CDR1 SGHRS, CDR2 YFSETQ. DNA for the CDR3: TGCGCCAGCAGCTTGGTCACCGAACCCTATGGCTACACCTTC. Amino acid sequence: CASSLVTEPYGYTF.

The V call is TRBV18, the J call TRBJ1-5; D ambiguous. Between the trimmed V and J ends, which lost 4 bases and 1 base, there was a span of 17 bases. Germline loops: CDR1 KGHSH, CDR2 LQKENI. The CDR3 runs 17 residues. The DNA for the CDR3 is TGTGCCAGCTCACTTGGTCTCTATCGCGGGAGCAATCAGCCCCAGCATTTT. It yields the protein CASSLGLYRGSNQPQHF.

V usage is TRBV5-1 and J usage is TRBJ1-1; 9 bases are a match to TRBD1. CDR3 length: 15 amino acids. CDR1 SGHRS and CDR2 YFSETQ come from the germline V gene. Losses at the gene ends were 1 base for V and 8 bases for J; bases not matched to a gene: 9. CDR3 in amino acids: CASSLPLGQGGEAFF. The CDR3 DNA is TGCGCCAGCAGCTTGCCTTTGGGACAGGGAGGGGAAGCTTTCTTT.

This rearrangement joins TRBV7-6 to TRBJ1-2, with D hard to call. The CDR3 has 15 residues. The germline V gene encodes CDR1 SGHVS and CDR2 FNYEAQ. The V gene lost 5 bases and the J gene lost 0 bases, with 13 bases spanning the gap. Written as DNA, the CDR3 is TGTGCCAGCAGCCCCGGCGCAGGCTCTAACTATGGCTACACCTTC. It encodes CASSPGAGSNYGYTF.

CDR3 protein: CSVERGAGANVLTF. CDR3 in DNA: TGCAGCGTTGAAAGAGGTGCTGGGGCCAACGTCCTGACTTTC. The J gene is TRBJ2-6, the V gene TRBV29-1; D gene uncertain. The CDR3 has 14 residues. V was trimmed by 2 bases and J by 2 bases, leaving 7 bases between them. The germline V gene has CDR1 SQVTM and CDR2 ANQGSEA.

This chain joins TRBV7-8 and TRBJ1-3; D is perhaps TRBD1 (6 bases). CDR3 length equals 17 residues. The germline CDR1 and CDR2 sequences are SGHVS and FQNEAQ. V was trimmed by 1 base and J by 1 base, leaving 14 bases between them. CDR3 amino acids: CASSLELGQLSGNTIYF. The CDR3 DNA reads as TGTGCCAGCAGCTTAGAGTTGGGACAACTGTCTGGAAACACCATATATTTT.

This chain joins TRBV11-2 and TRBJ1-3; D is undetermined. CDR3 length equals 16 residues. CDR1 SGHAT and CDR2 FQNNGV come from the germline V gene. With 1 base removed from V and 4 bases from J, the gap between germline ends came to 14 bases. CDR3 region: CASSLAIWDAGNTIYF. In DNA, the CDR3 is TGTGCCAGCAGCTTAGCGATATGGGATGCGGGAAACACCATATATTTT.

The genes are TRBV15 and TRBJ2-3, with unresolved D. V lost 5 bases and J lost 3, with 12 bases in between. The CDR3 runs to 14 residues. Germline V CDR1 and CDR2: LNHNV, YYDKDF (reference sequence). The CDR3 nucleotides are TGTGCCACCAGCTCCTTGTATAGTACAGATACGCAGTATTTT. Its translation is CATSSLYSTDTQYF.

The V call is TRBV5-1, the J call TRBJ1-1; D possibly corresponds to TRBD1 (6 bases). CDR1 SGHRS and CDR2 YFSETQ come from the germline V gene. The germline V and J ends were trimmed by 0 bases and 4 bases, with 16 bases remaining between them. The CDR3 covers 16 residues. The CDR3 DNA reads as TGCGCCAGCAGCTTGGACCCCACAGGGTTGGGCACTGAAGCTTTCTTT. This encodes CASSLDPTGLGTEAFF.

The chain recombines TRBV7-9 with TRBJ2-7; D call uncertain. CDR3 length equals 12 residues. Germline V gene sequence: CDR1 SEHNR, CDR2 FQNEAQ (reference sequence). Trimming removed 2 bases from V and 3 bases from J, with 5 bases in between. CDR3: CASSLRSYEQYF. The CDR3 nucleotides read TGTGCCAGCAGCTTAAGGAGCTACGAGCAGTACTTC.

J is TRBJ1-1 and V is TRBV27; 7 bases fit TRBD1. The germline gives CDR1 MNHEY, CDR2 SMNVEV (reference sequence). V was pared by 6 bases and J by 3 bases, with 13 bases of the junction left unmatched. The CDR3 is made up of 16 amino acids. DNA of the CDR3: TGTGCCAGCAGGTATACAGGGGTAGGTGGGGACACTGAAGCTTTCTTT. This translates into CASRYTGVGGDTEAFF.

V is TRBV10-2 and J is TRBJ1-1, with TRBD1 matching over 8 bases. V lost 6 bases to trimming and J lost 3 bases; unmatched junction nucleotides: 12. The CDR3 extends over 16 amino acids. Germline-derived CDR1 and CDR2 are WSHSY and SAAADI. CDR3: CASRVQQTGEYTEAFF. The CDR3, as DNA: TGCGCCAGCAGAGTCCAACAGACAGGGGAATACACTGAAGCTTTCTTT.

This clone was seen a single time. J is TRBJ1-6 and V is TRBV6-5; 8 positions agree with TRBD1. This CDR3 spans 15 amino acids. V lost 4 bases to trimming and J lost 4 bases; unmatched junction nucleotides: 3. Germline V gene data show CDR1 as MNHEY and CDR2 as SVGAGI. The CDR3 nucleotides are TGTGCCAGCAGTTTGGGACAGGAGTATAATTCACCCCTCCACTTT. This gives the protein CASSLGQEYNSPLHF.